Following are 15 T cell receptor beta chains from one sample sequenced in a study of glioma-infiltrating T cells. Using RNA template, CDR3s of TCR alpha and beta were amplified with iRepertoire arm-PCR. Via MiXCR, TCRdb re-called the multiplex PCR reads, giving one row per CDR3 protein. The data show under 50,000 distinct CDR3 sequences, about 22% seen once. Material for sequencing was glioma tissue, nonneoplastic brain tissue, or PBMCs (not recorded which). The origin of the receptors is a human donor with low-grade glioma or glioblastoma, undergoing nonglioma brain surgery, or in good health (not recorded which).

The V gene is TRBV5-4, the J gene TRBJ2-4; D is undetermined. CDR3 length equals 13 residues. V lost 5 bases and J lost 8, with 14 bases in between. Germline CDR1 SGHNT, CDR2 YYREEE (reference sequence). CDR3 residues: CASSHLGSDIQYF. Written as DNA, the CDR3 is TGTGCCAGCAGTCATCTGGGTAGTGACATTCAGTACTTC.

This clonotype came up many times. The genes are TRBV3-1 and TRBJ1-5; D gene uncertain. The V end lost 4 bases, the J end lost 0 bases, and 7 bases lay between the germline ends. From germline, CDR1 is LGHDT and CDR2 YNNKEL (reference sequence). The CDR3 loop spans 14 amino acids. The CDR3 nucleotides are TGTGCCAGCAGCCTTGGGAATAGCAATCAGCCCCAGCATTTT. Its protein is CASSLGNSNQPQHF.

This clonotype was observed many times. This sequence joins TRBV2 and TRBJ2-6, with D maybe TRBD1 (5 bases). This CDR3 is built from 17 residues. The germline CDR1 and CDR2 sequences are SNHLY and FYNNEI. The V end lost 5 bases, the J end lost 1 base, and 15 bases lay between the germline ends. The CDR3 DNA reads TGTGCCAGCAGTTATTATAAGGGGTTTTCTGGGGCCAACGTCCTGACTTTC. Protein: CASSYYKGFSGANVLTF. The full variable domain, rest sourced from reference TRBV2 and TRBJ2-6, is EPEVTQTPSHQVTQMGQEVILRCVPISNHLYFYWYRQILGQKVEFLVSFYNNEISEKSEIFDDQFSVERPDGSNFTLKIRSTKLEDSAMYFCASSYYKGFSGANVLTFGAGSRLTVL.

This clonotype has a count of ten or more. The CDR3 sequence: CASSLGTALNTEAFF. CDR3 nucleotide sequence: TGTGCCAGCAGTCTTGGGACAGCCTTGAACACTGAAGCTTTCTTT. This chain connects TRBV6-1 to TRBJ1-1; TRBD1 matches 7 bases. This CDR3 is 15 amino acids long. The V and J ends lost 5 bases and 0 bases, in that order; junction bases with no gene match: 6. Germline V gene sequence: CDR1 MNHNS, CDR2 SASEGT.

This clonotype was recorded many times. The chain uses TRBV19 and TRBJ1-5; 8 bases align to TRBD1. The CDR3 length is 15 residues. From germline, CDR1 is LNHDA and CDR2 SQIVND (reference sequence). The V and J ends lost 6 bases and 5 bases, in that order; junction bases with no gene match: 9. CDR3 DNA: TGTGCCAGTAGCTTAGACAGGGGATGGGATCAGCCCCAGCATTTT. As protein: CASSLDRGWDQPQHF.

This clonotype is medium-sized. CDR3 DNA: TGCAGTGCTAGAGCCCTTCGCTACGAGCAGTACTTC. Protein product: CSARALRYEQYF. The rearrangement uses TRBV20-1 and TRBJ2-7; no firm D call. In germline, CDR1 is DFQATT, CDR2 SNEGSKA (reference sequence). Trimming pared 1 base from V and 3 bases from J, leaving 7 bases between. There are 12 residues in the CDR3.

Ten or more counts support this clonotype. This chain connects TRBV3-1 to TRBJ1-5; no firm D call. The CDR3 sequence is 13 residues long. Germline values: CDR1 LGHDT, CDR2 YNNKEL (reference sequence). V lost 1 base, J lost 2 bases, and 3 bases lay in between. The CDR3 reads CASSQVGNQPQHF. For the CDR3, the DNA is TGTGCCAGCAGCCAAGTCGGCAATCAGCCCCAGCATTTT.

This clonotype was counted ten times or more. The CDR3 here is CASSVDPQDTQYF. The CDR3 region has the DNA TGTGCCAGCAGTGTCGACCCCCAGGATACGCAGTATTTT. The chain joins TRBV2 to TRBJ2-3; D remains ambiguous. The CDR3 covers 13 residues. Trimming took 4 bases from V and 6 from J, leaving 11 bases between them. Per germline, CDR1 SNHLY and CDR2 FYNNEI. Drawing the rest from reference TRBV2 and TRBJ2-3, the complete variable domain is EPEVTQTPSHQVTQMGQEVILRCVPISNHLYFYWYRQILGQKVEFLVSFYNNEISEKSEIFDDQFSVERPDGSNFTLKIRSTKLEDSAMYFCASSVDPQDTQYFGPGTRLTVL.

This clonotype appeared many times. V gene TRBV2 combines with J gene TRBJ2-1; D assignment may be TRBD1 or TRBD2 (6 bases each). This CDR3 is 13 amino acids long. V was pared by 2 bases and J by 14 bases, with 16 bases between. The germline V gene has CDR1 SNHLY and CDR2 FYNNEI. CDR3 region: CASSERKSGEEFF. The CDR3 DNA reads TGTGCCAGCAGTGAAAGAAAGTCAGGGGAGGAGTTCTTC.

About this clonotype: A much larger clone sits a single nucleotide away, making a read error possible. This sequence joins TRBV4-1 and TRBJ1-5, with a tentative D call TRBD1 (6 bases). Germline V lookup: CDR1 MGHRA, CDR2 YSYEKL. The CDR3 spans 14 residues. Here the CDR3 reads CASRQEGGNQPQHF. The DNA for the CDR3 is TGCGCCAGCAGGCAAGAGGGGGGGAACCAGCCCCAGCATTTT.

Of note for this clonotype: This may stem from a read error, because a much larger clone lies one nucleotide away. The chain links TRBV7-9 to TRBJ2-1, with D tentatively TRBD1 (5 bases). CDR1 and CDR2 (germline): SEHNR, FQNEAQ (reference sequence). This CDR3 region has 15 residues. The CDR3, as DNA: TGTGCCAGCAGCTCCAGGGAAAGCTCCTACAATGATCAGTTCTTC. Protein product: CASSSRESSYNDQFF.

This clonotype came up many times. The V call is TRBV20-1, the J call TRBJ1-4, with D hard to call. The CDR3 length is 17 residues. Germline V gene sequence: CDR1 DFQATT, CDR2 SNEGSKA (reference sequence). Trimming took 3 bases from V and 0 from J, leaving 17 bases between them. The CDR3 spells CSARAFVQRATNEKLFF. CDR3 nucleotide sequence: TGCAGTGCTAGGGCTTTCGTACAGCGCGCAACTAATGAAAAACTGTTTTTT.

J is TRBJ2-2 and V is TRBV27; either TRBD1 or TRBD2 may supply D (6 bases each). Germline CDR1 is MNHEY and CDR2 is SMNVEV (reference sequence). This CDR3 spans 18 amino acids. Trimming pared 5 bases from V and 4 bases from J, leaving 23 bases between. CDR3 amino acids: CASSLQWGAALGTGELFF. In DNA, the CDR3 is TGTGCCAGCAGTCTCCAGTGGGGGGCCGCGCTTGGCACCGGGGAGCTGTTTTTT.

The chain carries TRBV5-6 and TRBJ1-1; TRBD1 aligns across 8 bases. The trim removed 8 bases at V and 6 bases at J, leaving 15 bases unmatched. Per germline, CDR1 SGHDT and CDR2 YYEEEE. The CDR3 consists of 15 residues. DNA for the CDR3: TGTGCCAGTATGATAGGCGCGCAGGGGGCCGCTGAAGCTTTCTTT. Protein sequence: CASMIGAQGAAEAFF.

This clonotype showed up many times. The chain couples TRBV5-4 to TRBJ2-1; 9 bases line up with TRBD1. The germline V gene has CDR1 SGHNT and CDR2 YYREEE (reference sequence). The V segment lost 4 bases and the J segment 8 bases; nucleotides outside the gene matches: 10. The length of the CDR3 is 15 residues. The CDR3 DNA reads TGTGCCAGCAGCGCGACCGGGACAGGGAGGGATGAGCAGTTCTTC. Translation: CASSATGTGRDEQFF. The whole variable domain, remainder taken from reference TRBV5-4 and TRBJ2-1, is ETGVTQSPTHLIKTRGQQVTLRCSSQSGHNTVSWYQQALGQGPQFIFQYYREEENGRGNFPPRFSGLQFPNYSSELNVNALELDDSALYLCASSATGTGRDEQFFGPGTRLTVL.